A single T cell receptor (beta chain) is shown here with its context. Its target is unknown. This sample stems from a study of memory CD4+ T cells and cytomegalovirus serostatus. About the study: Of the healthy Belgian adults, 9 were CMV seropositive and fewer than 30 seronegative.

In the original processing: After removing out-of-frame reads, 2.3 million or so distinct TCRbeta sequences remained. Clones were read by immunoSEQ multiplex PCR, and TCRdb kept only the in-frame ones, dropping some. V and J calls and clone size follow that table, whereas D and trimming were derived from the DNA. The sample lists approximately 60,000 clones, over 65% seen once, with over 2% in the top ten. Single viable CD3+CD4+CD8-CD45RO+ cells were sorted as the memory CD4+ T cells. Germline assignment: CDR1 DFQATT and CDR2 SNEGSKA (reference sequence). V was pared by 7 bases and J by 4 bases, with 9 bases between. The CDR3 is 11 amino acids. Findings and caveats of the study: Repertoires predicted CMV serostatus with median bootstrapped AUC of around 0.95. About 40% of the roughly 160 known CMV-associated TCRbeta sequences appeared in CD4+ memory.

This clonotype originated in an adult in good health and CMV-seropositive. Sequenced: memory CD4+ T cells from blood. V and J are TRBV20-1 and TRBJ2-3; D is uncertain. The CDR3 sequence is CSGPLADTQYF. The CDR3 DNA reads as TGCAGTGGCCCGTTGGCAGATACGCAGTATTTT.